This is a list of T cell receptor beta chains from one sample in a study of shared clonotypes between healthy human individuals. The table came from immunoSEQ multiplex PCR; TCRdb's copy has only in-frame clones and leaves some out. The table has some 350,000 clones, 74% seen once. The sequenced sample consisted of memory CD4+ T cells sorted from blood. The source is a man younger than 45 in good health. Both conserved end residues are part of each CDR3. Fields, in order: D gene, clone size, J gene, V gene, CDR3 length, CDR3 protein, CDR3 DNA. A D gene is named only where the DNA matches it firmly. Size tells how often a clone was seen (once, few, many) or the class of an expanded clone, and some rows leave it out.

TRBD1	.	TRBJ2-4	TRBV29-1	13	CSVVTDRGSLQYF	TGCAGCGTTGTGACGGACAGGGGTTCTCTTCAGTACTTC
.	.	TRBJ2-1	TRBV7-9	16	CASSLSLASSYNEQFF	TGTGCCAGCAGCTTAAGCCTAGCCAGCTCCTACAATGAGCAGTTCTTC
.	.	TRBJ1-1	TRBV5-6	12	CASSRLHTEAFF	TGTGCCAGCAGCCGACTCCACACTGAAGCTTTCTTT
TRBD1	.	TRBJ2-7	TRBV5-4	14	CASSIDRGGGEQYF	TGTGCCAGCAGCATCGACAGGGGCGGAGGAGAGCAGTACTTC
.	.	TRBJ2-3	TRBV5-5	15	CASSLGGLSTDTQYF	TGTGCCAGCAGCTTGGGGGGACTGAGCACAGATACGCAGTATTTT
TRBD1	.	TRBJ1-5	TRBV5-8	14	CASSFAGGNQPQHF	TGTGCCAGCAGCTTTGCAGGGGGAAATCAGCCCCAGCATTTT
TRBD2	few	TRBJ2-3	TRBV27	16	CASSEFAWAGDHTQYF	TGTGCCAGCAGCGAATTCGCGTGGGCGGGAGATCATACGCAGTATTTT
TRBD2	few	TRBJ2-1	TRBV4-1	18	CASSQEGAGVLLGNEQFF	TGCGCCAGCAGCCAAGAAGGAGCGGGGGTTCTCTTGGGCAATGAGCAGTTCTTC
.	.	TRBJ2-7	TRBV11-2	11	CASSTLGEQYF	TGTGCCAGCAGCACCCTAGGCGAGCAGTACTTC
.	.	TRBJ1-3	TRBV5-1	17	CASSLGLSGLSGNTIYF	TGCGCCAGCAGCTTGGGACTCTCTGGTCTCTCTGGAAACACCATATATTTT
.	.	TRBJ2-7	TRBV7-6	15	CASSLTSRGSDEQYF	TGTGCCAGCAGCTTAACCTCAAGGGGAAGCGACGAGCAGTACTTC
TRBD1	.	TRBJ2-7	TRBV7-2	15	CASSWDRVRSYEQYF	TGTGCCAGCAGCTGGGACAGGGTAAGATCCTACGAGCAGTACTTC
.	.	TRBJ1-1	TRBV9	14	CASSVFGSNTEAFF	TGTGCCAGCAGCGTATTTGGGAGTAACACTGAAGCTTTCTTT
.	.	TRBJ2-1	TRBV9	15	CASSVDQGSYNEQFF	TGTGCCAGCAGCGTAGATCAGGGCTCCTACAATGAGCAGTTCTTC
TRBD1	few	TRBJ2-1	TRBV18	13	CASAPGQVNEQFF	TGTGCCAGCGCCCCGGGACAGGTCAATGAGCAGTTCTTC
.	.	TRBJ2-7	TRBV6-1	13	CASSEAGQYEQYF	TGTGCCAGCAGTGAAGCAGGACAGTACGAGCAGTACTTC
TRBD1	.	TRBJ1-2	TRBV27	13	CASSRDRGRGYTF	TGTGCCAGCAGCAGGGACAGGGGGCGAGGCTACACCTTC
.	.	TRBJ2-7	TRBV5-4	12	CASSLGLGEQYF	TGTGCCAGCAGCTTGGGGCTAGGCGAGCAGTACTTC
.	.	TRBJ2-7	TRBV4-3	15	CASSQTGQAGLEQYF	TGCGCCAGCAGCCAGACAGGACAGGCGGGGCTCGAGCAGTACTTC
TRBD2	few	TRBJ2-3	TRBV5-1	18	CASQASGSVVGSTDTQYF	TGCGCCAGCCAGGCTAGCGGGAGTGTAGTGGGCAGCACAGATACGCAGTATTTT
.	.	TRBJ1-1	TRBV12-5	16	CAYLPSDRSQPTEAFF	TGTGCTTATTTGCCATCAGATCGCAGTCAACCCACTGAAGCTTTCTTT
.	.	TRBJ2-4	TRBV7-9	14	CASSLEGAKNIQYF	TGTGCCAGCAGCTTAGAAGGAGCCAAAAACATTCAGTACTTC
.	.	TRBJ2-3	TRBV11-2	14	CASNSGIPTDTQYF	TGTGCCAGCAACTCCGGGATCCCCACAGATACGCAGTATTTT
.	.	TRBJ1-2	TRBV6-5	13	CASRSSTSYGYTF	TGTGCCAGCAGATCCTCGACGTCGTATGGCTACACCTTC
.	.	TRBJ1-5	TRBV30	13	CAWSAGNNQPQHF	TGTGCCTGGAGTGCAGGGAACAATCAGCCCCAGCATTTT
.	few	TRBJ1-1	TRBV18	13	CASQVQGNTEAFF	TGTGCCAGCCAGGTTCAGGGGAACACTGAAGCTTTCTTT
.	many	TRBJ2-1	TRBV11-2	15	CASSLDRDSYNEQFF	TGTGCCAGCAGCTTAGATCGGGACTCCTACAATGAGCAGTTCTTC
.	.	TRBJ2-5	TRBV19	11	CASSGGETQYF	TGTGCCAGTAGTGGGGGAGAGACCCAGTACTTC
TRBD2	.	TRBJ2-2	TRBV5-4	20	CASSPVVGTSGAVNTGELFF	TGTGCCAGCAGCCCGGTGGTTGGGACTAGCGGGGCGGTGAACACCGGGGAGCTGTTTTTT
.	.	TRBJ2-3	TRBV28	15	CASSPDFGFTDTQYF	TGTGCCAGCAGTCCGGACTTCGGGTTCACAGATACGCAGTATTTT
.	.	TRBJ2-1	TRBV2	15	CASSEKSGARNEQFF	TGTGCCAGCAGTGAGAAGTCCGGAGCCCGCAATGAGCAGTTCTTC
TRBD1	.	TRBJ1-1	TRBV2	15	CASGGQGGGEIEAFF	TGTGCCAGCGGAGGACAGGGCGGGGGCGAGATTGAAGCTTTCTTT
TRBD2	.	TRBJ2-1	TRBV27	15	CASSLFPGGPGEEFF	TGTGCCAGCAGTTTATTTCCGGGAGGGCCGGGGGAGGAGTTCTTC
TRBD2	.	TRBJ2-7	TRBV2	13	CASTGLATTLQYF	TGTGCCAGCACGGGACTAGCGACGACGTTGCAGTACTTC
.	.	TRBJ1-4	TRBV2	17	CASNSPGISSGNEKLFF	TGTGCCAGCAATTCCCCAGGGATTTCCTCCGGGAATGAAAAACTGTTTTTT
TRBD1	once	TRBJ2-7	TRBV7-9	16	CASSSDDRGAPYEQYF	TGTGCCAGCAGCTCTGACGACAGGGGGGCCCCCTACGAGCAGTACTTC
.	.	TRBJ1-2	TRBV7-2	14	CASSFSGFDYGYTF	TGTGCCAGCAGCTTCTCAGGGTTTGACTATGGCTACACCTTC
.	once	TRBJ1-1	TRBV19	13	CASSIGRGTEAFF	TGTGCCAGTAGTATAGGAAGAGGCACTGAAGCTTTCTTT
TRBD2	.	TRBJ2-7	TRBV11-2	16	CASSSGTSGRLWEQYF	TGTGCCAGCAGCTCTGGGACTAGCGGGAGGCTTTGGGAGCAGTACTTC
.	.	TRBJ2-7	TRBV9	14	CASSVDSRGYEQYF	TGTGCCAGCAGCGTAGATAGCAGGGGTTACGAGCAGTACTTC
.	.	TRBJ1-1	TRBV9	15	CASSPPTGTNTEAFF	TGTGCCAGCAGCCCACCGACAGGTACCAACACTGAAGCTTTCTTT
.	few	TRBJ2-1	TRBV14	15	CASSQASRESNEQFF	TGTGCCAGCAGCCAGGCGAGCCGCGAGTCCAATGAGCAGTTCTTC
.	few	TRBJ2-1	TRBV7-9	15	CASSLARFGNNEQFF	TGTGCCAGCAGCTTAGCTAGGTTCGGGAACAATGAGCAGTTCTTC
TRBD2	.	TRBJ2-1	TRBV10-2	17	CASSEPRGGGSYNEQFF	TGCGCCAGCAGTGAGCCAAGGGGCGGGGGCTCCTACAATGAGCAGTTCTTC
.	.	TRBJ1-1	TRBV7-9	13	CASSRTVDTEAFF	TGTGCCAGCAGCCGGACCGTGGACACTGAAGCTTTCTTT
TRBD1	once	TRBJ2-7	TRBV5-1	16	CASSGTGTGTSYEQYF	TGCGCCAGCAGCGGGACCGGGACAGGGACCTCCTACGAGCAGTACTTC
.	.	TRBJ1-2	TRBV9	16	CASSETRERESYGYTF	TGTGCCAGCAGCGAAACTCGAGAGCGAGAGAGCTATGGCTACACCTTC
.	.	TRBJ2-1	TRBV10-2	11	CASSGPGEQFF	TGCGCCAGCAGTGGCCCAGGGGAGCAGTTCTTC
.	.	TRBJ1-1	TRBV7-9	13	CASSPEVGTEAFF	TGTGCCAGCAGCCCGGAGGTGGGCACTGAAGCTTTCTTT
.	.	TRBJ2-3	TRBV27	15	CASSLGPGGTDTQYF	TGTGCCAGCAGCTTGGGACCGGGGGGCACAGATACGCAGTATTTT
.	.	TRBJ1-4	TRBV18	14	CASSPNHQGEKLFF	TGTGCCAGCTCACCGAACCATCAGGGGGAAAAACTGTTTTTT
TRBD2	few	TRBJ2-7	TRBV14	15	CASSQQTSGRVEQYF	TGTGCCAGCAGCCAACAGACTAGCGGGAGGGTCGAGCAGTACTTC
TRBD1	.	TRBJ1-1	TRBV2	14	CASSEAREGATAFF	TGTGCCAGCAGTGAAGCAAGGGAGGGGGCAACGGCTTTCTTT